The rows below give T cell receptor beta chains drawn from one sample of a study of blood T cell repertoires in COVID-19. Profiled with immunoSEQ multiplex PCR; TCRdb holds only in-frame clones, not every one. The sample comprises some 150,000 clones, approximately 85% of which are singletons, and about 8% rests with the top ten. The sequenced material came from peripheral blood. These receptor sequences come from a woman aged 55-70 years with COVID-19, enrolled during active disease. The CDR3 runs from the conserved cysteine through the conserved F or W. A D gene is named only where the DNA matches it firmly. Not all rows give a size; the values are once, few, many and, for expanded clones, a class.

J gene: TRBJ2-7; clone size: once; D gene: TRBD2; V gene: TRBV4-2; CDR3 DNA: TGTGCCAGCAGCCGGGCCGGGGGGGCAAACGAGCAGTACTTC; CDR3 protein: CASSRAGGANEQYF
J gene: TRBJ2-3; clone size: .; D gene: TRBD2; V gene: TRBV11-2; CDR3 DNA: TGTGCCAGCAGCTTACGGACTAGCGGGGGGGCGTGGGATACGCAGTATTTT; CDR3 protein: CASSLRTSGGAWDTQYF
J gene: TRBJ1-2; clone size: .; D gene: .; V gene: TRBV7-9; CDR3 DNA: TGTGCCAGCAGCTTGGGGGACAATAACTATGGCTACACCTTC; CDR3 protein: CASSLGDNNYGYTF
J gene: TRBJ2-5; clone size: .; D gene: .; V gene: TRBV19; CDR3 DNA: TGTGCCAGCGCACATGCGGGGGCCGTTGAGACCCAGTACTTC; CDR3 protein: CASAHAGAVETQYF
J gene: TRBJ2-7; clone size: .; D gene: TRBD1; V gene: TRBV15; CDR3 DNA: TGTGCCACCAGCAGGGACAGGGGCTACGAGCAGTACTTC; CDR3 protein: CATSRDRGYEQYF
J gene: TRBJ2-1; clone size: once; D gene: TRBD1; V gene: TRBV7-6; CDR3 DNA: TGTGCCAGCAGCTTATTTCCGGGACAGGGGGCCGATGAGCAGTTCTTC; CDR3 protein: CASSLFPGQGADEQFF
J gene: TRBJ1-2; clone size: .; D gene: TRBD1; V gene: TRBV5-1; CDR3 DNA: TGCGCCAGCAGCTTGGATAGGCGACAGGGGGGTAGCTATGGCTACACCTTC; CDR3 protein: CASSLDRRQGGSYGYTF
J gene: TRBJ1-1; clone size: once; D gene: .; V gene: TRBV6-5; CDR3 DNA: TGTGCCAGCACCATAACAGGGAACACTGAAGCTTTCTTT; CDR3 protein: CASTITGNTEAFF
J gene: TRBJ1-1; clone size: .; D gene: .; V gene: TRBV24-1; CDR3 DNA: TGTGCCACCAGAGCCTCCGGGGGGGGTGAAGCTTTCTTT; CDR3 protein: CATRASGGGEAFF
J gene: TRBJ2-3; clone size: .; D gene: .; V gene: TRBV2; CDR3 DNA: TGTGCCAGCAGAATTCCGGGGGACACAGATACGCAGTATTTT; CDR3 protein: CASRIPGDTDTQYF
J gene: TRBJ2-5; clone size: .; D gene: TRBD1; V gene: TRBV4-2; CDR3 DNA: TGTGCCAGCAGCCTAACCCTCCCAGGGACAGGGCAGGACGAGACCCAGTACTTC; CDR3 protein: CASSLTLPGTGQDETQYF
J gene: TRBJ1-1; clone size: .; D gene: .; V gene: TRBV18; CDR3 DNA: TGTGCCAGCTCACCACTTGGGGGGGCTGATACTGAAGCTTTCTTT; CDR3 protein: CASSPLGGADTEAFF
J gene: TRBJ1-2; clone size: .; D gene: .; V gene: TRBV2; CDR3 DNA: TGTGCCAGCAGTGAGCGGGGTTTCTCCTATGGCTACACCTTC; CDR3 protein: CASSERGFSYGYTF
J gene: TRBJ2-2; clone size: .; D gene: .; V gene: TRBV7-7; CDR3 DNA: TGTGCTAGCAGCCCTACTAGAACCGGGGAGCTGTTTTTT; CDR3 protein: CASSPTRTGELFF
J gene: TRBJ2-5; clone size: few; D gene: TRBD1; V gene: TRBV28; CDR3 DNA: TGTGCCAGCAGTAACCCCGGGACAGGGGGAGAGACCCAGTACTTC; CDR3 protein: CASSNPGTGGETQYF
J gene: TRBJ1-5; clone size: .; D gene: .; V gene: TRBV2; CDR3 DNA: TGTGCCAGCAGTGCCCAGACTTATAGCAATCAGCCCCAGCATTTT; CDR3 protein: CASSAQTYSNQPQHF
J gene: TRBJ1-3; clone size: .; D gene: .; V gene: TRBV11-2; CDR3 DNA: TGTGCCAGCAGCCTAATGATTCCCTACTCTGGAAACACCATATATTTT; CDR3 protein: CASSLMIPYSGNTIYF
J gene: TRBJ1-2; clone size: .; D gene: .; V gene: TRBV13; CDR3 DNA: TGTGCCAGCAGCTTAAAAGGGGTTGGCTACACCTTC; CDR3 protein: CASSLKGVGYTF
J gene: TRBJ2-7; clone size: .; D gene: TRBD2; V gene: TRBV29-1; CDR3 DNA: TGCAGCGTCGGACTAGCGGGGGCCTCCTACGAGCAGTACTTC; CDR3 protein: CSVGLAGASYEQYF
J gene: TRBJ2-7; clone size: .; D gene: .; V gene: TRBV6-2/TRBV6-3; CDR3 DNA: TGTGCCAGCAGCCCCGAAGGAGGAACCTACGAGCAGTACTTC; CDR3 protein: CASSPEGGTYEQYF
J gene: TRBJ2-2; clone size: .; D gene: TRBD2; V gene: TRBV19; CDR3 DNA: TGTGCCAGTAGCTATTCTAGCGGGAACACCGGGGAGCTGTTTTTT; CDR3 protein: CASSYSSGNTGELFF
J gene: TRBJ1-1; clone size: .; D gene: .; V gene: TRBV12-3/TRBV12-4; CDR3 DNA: TGTGCCAGCAGACCTACAGGGAACACTGAAGCTTTCTTT; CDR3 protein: CASRPTGNTEAFF
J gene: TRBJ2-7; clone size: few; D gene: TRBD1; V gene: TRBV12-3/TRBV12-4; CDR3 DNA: TGTGCCAGAGGGGGCCACTACGAGCAGTACTTC; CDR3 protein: CARGGHYEQYF
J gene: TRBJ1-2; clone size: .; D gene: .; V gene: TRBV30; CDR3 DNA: TGTGCCTGGAGTGTAACAGGGTATGAGGGCCGGATCTTC; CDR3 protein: CAWSVTGYEGRIF
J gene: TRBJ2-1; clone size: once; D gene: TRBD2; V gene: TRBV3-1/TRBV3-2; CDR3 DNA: TGTGCCAGCAGCCAAGACGCCAGCGGGGGGGCAAATGAGCAGTTCTTC; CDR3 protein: CASSQDASGGANEQFF
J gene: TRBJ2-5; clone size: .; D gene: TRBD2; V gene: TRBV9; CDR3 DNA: TGTGCCAGCAGCGGCGGGACTAGCGGGGGGTCGATCCAAGAGACCCAGTACTTC; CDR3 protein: CASSGGTSGGSIQETQYF
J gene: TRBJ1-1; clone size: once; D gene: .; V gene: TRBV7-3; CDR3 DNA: TGTGCCAGCAGCCCTCAAGGGGGAACTGAAGCTTTCTTT; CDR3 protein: CASSPQGGTEAFF
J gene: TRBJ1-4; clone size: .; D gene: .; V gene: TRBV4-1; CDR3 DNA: TGCGCCAGCACAGACCTGGGGACACCTAGACCAACTAATGAAAAACTGTTTTTT; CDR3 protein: CASTDLGTPRPTNEKLFF
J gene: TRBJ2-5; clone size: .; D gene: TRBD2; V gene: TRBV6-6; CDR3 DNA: TGTGCCAGCAGGTTACCAGTTAGCGGGGGACCAGAGACCCAGTACTTC; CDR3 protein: CASRLPVSGGPETQYF
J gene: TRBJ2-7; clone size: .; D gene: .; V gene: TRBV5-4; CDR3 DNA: TGTGCCAGCAGCGATCGAACTTACGAGCAGTACTTC; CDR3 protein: CASSDRTYEQYF
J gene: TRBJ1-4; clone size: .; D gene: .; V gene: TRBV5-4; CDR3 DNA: TGTGCCAGCAGCCCCCGCCCCGGGTCACCTGGTGAAAAACTGTTTTTT; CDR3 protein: CASSPRPGSPGEKLFF
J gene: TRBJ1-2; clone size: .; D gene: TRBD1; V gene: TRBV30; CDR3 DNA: TGTGCCTGGAGTCCGGACAGGGGGCGCGGTGGCTACACCTTC; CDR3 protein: CAWSPDRGRGGYTF
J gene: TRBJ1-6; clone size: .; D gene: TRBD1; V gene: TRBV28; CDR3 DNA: TGTGCCAGCAGGATCCGGGACAGGGACAATTCACCCCTCCACTTT; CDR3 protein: CASRIRDRDNSPLHF
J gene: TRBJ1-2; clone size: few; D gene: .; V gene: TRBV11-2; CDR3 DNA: TGTGCCAGCAGCCCTTGGGGGGACTATGGCTACACCTTC; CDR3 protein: CASSPWGDYGYTF
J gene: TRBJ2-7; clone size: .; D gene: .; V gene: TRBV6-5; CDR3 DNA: TGTGCCAGCAGCCTGGGCCCCTCCTACGAGCAGTACTTC; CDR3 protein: CASSLGPSYEQYF
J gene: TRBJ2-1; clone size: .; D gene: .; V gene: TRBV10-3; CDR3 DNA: TGTGCCATCAGTGAGTGGTCGGCTAGCAAGTCCTACAATGAGCAGTTCTTC; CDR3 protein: CAISEWSASKSYNEQFF
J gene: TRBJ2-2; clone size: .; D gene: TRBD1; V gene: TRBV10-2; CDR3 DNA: TGCGCCAGCAGCTCGGGACAGTTCACCGGGGAGCTGTTTTTT; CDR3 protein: CASSSGQFTGELFF
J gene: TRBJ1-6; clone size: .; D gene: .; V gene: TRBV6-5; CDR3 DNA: TGTGCCACCTTTCCGGGGACACCTAATTCACCCCTCCACTTT; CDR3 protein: CATFPGTPNSPLHF
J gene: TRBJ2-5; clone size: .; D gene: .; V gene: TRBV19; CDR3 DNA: TGTGCCAGTAGTATACGGCGGGCGGAGACCCAGTACTTC; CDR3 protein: CASSIRRAETQYF